The 5 T cell receptor beta chains listed next were all sequenced from one sample in a study of T cells after yellow fever vaccination. TCRdb fed the 5' RACE reads into MiXCR, producing one record per CDR3 protein. The top ten hold roughly 36% of the sample, which has 150,000 or so distinct CDR3 sequences, over 7% seen once. Sequences were derived from CD8+ T cells sorted from PBMCs, sampled 45 days after the yellow fever booster vaccination. Receptors originate from a man younger than 35 who received the YFV17D yellow fever vaccine.

This clonotype has just a few counts. The CDR3 loop is CASTPDRKETQYF. The CDR3 DNA reads TGTGCCAGCACCCCGGACAGGAAAGAGACCCAGTACTTC. The rearrangement uses TRBV6-2 or TRBV6-3 and TRBJ2-5; TRBD1 aligns across 7 bases. The CDR3 loop spans 13 amino acids. With V trimmed by 7 bases and J by 3 bases, 5 bases remained unmatched. CDR1 is MNHEY and CDR2 is SVGEGT in the germline V gene.

The V gene is TRBV4-3, the J gene TRBJ1-1, with TRBD1 identical over 8 bases. CDR1 and CDR2 (germline): LGHNA, YSLEER. CDR3 length equals 16 residues. The V and J ends lost 1 base and 4 bases, in that order; junction bases with no gene match: 8. CDR3 residues: CASSQALTGGFTEAFF. The CDR3 bases are TGCGCCAGCAGCCAAGCCCTAACAGGGGGGTTCACTGAAGCTTTCTTT.

In its sample, this clonotype was seen a few times. The junction departs from the called germline gene at one end, perhaps through a read error. The rearrangement joins TRBV6-5 to TRBJ1-1; TRBD1 aligns across 7 bases. CDR3 length: 13 residues. Germline V gene data show CDR1 as MNHEY and CDR2 as SVGAGI. The CDR3: CASSYSGQVANLW. The CDR3 DNA reads as TGTGCCAGCAGTTACTCAGGACAGGTCGCCAACCTTTGG.

At least ten counts were recorded for this clonotype. The genes are TRBV6-2 or TRBV6-3 and TRBJ1-1, with TRBD1 as a possible D gene (5 bases). The CDR3 runs 14 residues. Germline V gene sequence: CDR1 MNHEY, CDR2 SVGEGT. V was trimmed by 0 bases and J by 2 bases, leaving 7 bases between them. The CDR3 DNA reads TGTGCCAGCAGTTACTCGGGGCTTAACACTGAAGCTTTCTTT. It specifies CASSYSGLNTEAFF.

This clonotype came up a few times. The chain couples TRBV6-2 or TRBV6-3 to TRBJ2-3; unclear D gene. The CDR3 runs 13 residues. V lost 2 bases and J 3 bases, leaving 6 bases between the germline ends. The germline CDR1 and CDR2 sequences are MNHEY and SVGEGT. CDR3 nucleotides: TGTGCCAGCAGTTACGTCCGTACAGATACGCAGTATTTT. It specifies CASSYVRTDTQYF.